This T cell receptor beta chain was recovered during a study of CD8+ T cells in alopecia areata. Investigators isolated RNA and reverse transcribed it into cDNA to act as the sequencing template. Method: immunoSEQ multiplex PCR; TCRdb's copy keeps in-frame clones and lacks some. The data hold about 160,000 clones, with about 71% observed a single time. Stated treatment: oral pan-JAK inhibitor, 5-10 mg twice daily. Peripheral blood and lesional scalp punch biopsies were taken from alopecia areata patients. Study results and caveats: Lesional scalp, especially alopecia totalis/universalis, showed higher clonality than normal scalp.

As regards this clone: Its antigen is currently unknown.

The germline V gene has CDR1 SQVTM and CDR2 ANQGSEA. This CDR3 has 12 residues. Trimming took 7 bases from V and 0 from J, leaving 9 bases between them. The receptor was isolated from a human donor with alopecia areata. The chain links TRBV29-1 to TRBJ1-2, with no clear D. The source was CD4+ T cells sorted from blood, collected at week 4, from a patient treated with tofacitinib. The CDR3 spells CSAEGANYGYTF. CDR3 nucleotide sequence: TGCAGCGCCGAAGGAGCTAACTATGGCTACACCTTC.